This T cell receptor beta chain was observed in a study of CD8 T cells in ankylosing spondylitis. Germline lookup yields CDR1 MGHRA and CDR2 YSYEKL. The CDR3 has 14 residues. V was shortened by 4 bases and J by 6 bases, with 12 bases between the two germline ends. This clonotype was recorded a few times. The antigen is unknown. Library preparation for TCR beta used quantitative 5'-RACE with molecular barcodes. MiXCR was run by TCRdb on the 5' RACE reads, yielding one entry per CDR3 protein. Of a few hundred thousand distinct CDR3 sequences in the sample, about 20% were seen once. Study-wide points: A TCR beta motif of about eight highly homologous variants seemed to mark ankylosing spondylitis blood.

Sequencing used blood, either unsorted or a sorted T cell fraction (not recorded which). This receptor was identified in a male donor with ankylosing spondylitis or in good health (not recorded which). The chain recombines TRBV4-1 with TRBJ2-2; D is unresolved. The CDR3 DNA reads TGCGCCAGCAGCCTCGAAGGCGTGGCCGGGGAGCTGTTTTTT. This encodes CASSLEGVAGELFF.